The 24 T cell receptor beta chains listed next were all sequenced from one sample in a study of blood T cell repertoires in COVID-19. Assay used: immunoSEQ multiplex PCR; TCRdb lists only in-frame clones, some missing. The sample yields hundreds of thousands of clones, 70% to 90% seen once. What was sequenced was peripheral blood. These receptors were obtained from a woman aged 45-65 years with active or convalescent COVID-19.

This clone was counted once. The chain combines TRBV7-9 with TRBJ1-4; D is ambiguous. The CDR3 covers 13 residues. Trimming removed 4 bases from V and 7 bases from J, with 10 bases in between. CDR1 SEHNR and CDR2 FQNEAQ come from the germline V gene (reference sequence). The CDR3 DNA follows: TGTGCCAGCAGCTCCAGGCGGGGTGAAAAACTGTTTTTT. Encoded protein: CASSSRRGEKLFF.

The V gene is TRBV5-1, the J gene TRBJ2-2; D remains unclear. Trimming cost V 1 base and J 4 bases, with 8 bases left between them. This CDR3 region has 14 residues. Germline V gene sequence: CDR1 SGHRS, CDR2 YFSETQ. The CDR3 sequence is CASSLMATTGELFF. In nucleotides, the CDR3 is TGCGCCAGCAGCTTGATGGCAACCACCGGGGAGCTGTTTTTT. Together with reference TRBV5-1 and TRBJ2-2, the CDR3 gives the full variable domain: KAGVTQTPRYLIKTRGQQVTLSCSPISGHRSVSWYQQTPGQGLQFLFEYFSETQRNKGNFPGRFSGRQFSNSRSEMNVSTLELGDSALYLCASSLMATTGELFFGEGSRLTVL.

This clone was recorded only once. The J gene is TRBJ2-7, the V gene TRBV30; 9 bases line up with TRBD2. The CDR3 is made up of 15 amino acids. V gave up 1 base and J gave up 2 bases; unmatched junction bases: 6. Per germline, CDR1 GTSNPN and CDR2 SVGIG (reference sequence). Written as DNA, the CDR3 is TGTGCCTGGAGTGACGGCGGGAGGGGGGCCTACGAGCAGTACTTC. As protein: CAWSDGGRGAYEQYF.

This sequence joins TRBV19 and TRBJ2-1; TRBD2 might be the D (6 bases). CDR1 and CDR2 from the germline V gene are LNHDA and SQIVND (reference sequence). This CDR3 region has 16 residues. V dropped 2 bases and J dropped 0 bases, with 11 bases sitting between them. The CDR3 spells CASSIQAGTSYNEQFF. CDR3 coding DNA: TGTGCCAGTAGTATACAGGCGGGGACCTCCTACAATGAGCAGTTCTTC.

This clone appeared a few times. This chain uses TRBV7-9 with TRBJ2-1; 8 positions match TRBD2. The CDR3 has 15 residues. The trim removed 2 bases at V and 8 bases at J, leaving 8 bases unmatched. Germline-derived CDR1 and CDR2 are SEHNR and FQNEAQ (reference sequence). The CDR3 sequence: CASSLLAGISDEQFF. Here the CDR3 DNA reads TGTGCCAGCAGCTTATTAGCGGGGATTTCGGATGAGCAGTTCTTC.

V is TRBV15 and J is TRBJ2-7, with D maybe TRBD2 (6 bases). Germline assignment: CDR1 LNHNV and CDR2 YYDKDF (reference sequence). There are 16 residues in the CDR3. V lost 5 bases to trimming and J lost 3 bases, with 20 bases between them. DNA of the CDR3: TGTGCCACCAGCCCCCACGCCCAACGGGAGAGCTACGAGCAGTACTTC. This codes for CATSPHAQRESYEQYF. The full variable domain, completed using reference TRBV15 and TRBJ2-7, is DAMVIQNPRYQVTQFGKPVTLSCSQTLNHNVMYWYQQKSSQAPKLLFHYYDKDFNNEADTPDNFQSRRPNTSFCFLDIRSPGLGDTAMYLCATSPHAQRESYEQYFGPGTRLTVT.

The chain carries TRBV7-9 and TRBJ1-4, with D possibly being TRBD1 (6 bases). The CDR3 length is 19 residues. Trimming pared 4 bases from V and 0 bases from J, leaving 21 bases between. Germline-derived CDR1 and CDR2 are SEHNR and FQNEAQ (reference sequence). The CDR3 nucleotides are TGTGCCAGCAGCTCCACAGGGATGGCCCCACCGGCAACTAATGAAAAACTGTTTTTT. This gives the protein CASSSTGMAPPATNEKLFF.

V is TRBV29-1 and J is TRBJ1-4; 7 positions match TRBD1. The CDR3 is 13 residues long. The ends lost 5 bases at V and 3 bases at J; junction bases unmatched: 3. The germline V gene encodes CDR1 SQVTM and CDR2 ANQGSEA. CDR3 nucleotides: TGCAGCGTTAGGACAGGCGCTAATGAAAAACTGTTTTTT. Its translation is CSVRTGANEKLFF.

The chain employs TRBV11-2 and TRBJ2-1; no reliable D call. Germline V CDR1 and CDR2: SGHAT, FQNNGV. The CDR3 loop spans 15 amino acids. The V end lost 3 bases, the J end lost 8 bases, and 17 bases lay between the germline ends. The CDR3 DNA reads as TGTGCCAGCAGCTTGGGTGGGCGCCCCGCCGATGAGCAGTTCTTC. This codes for CASSLGGRPADEQFF.

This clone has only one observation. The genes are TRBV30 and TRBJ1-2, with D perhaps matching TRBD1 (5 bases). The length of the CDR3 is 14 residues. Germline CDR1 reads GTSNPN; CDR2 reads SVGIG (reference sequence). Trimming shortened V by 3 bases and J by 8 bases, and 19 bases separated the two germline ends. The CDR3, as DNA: TGTGCCTGGAGCCGGGACGGGAGATGGCGGGGCTACACCTTC. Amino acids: CAWSRDGRWRGYTF.

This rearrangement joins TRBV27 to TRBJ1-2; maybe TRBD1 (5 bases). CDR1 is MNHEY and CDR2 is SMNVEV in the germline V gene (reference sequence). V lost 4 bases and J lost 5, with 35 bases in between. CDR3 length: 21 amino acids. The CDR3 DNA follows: TGTGCCAGCAGTTCAAGAGCCGATATAGGAAAGACAGTAAACTTGGGTTATGGCTACACCTTC. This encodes CASSSRADIGKTVNLGYGYTF.

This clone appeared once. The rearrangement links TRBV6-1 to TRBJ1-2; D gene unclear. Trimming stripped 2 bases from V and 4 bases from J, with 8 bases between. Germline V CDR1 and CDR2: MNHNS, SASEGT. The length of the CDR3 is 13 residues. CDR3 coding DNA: TGTGCCAGCAGTGAACACAGCCCCTATGGCTACACCTTC. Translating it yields CASSEHSPYGYTF.

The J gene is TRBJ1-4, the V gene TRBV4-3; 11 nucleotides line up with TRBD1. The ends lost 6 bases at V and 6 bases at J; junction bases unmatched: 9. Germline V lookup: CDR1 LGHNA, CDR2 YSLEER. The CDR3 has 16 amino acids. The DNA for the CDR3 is TGCGCCAGCAGTCACTTTGGGACAGGGGGATATGAAAAACTGTTTTTT. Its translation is CASSHFGTGGYEKLFF.

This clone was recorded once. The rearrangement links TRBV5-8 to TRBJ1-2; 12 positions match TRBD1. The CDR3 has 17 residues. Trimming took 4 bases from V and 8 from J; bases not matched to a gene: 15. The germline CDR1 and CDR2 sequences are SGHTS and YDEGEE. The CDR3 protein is CASSPQDLGQGAYGYTF. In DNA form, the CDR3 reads TGTGCCAGCAGCCCCCAGGACTTGGGACAGGGGGCGTACGGCTACACCTTC.

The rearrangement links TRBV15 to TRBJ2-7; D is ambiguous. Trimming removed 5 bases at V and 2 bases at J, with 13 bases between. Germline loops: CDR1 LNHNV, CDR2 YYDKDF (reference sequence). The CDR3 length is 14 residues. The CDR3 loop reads CATSVARVPYEQYF. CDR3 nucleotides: TGTGCCACCAGCGTGGCTCGGGTCCCCTACGAGCAGTACTTC.

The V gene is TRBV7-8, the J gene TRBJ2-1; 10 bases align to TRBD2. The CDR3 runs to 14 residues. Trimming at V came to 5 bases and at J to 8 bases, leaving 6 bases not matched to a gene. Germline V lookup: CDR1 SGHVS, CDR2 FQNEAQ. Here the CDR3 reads CASSRLAGVDEQFF. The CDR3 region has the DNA TGTGCCAGCAGCAGGCTAGCGGGAGTTGATGAGCAGTTCTTC.

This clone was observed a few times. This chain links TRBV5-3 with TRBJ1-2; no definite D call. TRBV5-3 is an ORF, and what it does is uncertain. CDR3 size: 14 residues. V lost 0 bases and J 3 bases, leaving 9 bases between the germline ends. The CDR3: CARSLEIIDYGYTF. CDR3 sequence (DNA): TGTGCCAGAAGCTTGGAAATTATTGACTATGGCTACACCTTC.

CDR3 DNA: TGTGCCAGCAGCTTAGATCCAGCGGGAGGGTTTGAGACCCAGTACTTC. Its protein is CASSLDPAGGFETQYF. The genes are TRBV11-2 and TRBJ2-5; TRBD2 agrees at 10 bases. The germline CDR1 and CDR2 sequences are SGHAT and FQNNGV. Losses at the gene ends were 0 bases for V and 5 bases for J; bases not matched to a gene: 6. The CDR3 has 16 residues.

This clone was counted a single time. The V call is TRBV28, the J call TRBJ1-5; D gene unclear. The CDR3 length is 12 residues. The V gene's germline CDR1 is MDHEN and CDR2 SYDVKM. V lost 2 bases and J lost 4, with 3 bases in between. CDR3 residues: CASSLPNQPQHF. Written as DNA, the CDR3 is TGTGCCAGCAGTTTACCGAATCAGCCCCAGCATTTT.

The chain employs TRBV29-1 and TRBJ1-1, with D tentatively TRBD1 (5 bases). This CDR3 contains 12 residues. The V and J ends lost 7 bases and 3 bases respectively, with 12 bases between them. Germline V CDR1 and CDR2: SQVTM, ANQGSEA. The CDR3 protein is CSAWTPDTEAFF. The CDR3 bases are TGCAGCGCTTGGACACCTGACACTGAAGCTTTCTTT.

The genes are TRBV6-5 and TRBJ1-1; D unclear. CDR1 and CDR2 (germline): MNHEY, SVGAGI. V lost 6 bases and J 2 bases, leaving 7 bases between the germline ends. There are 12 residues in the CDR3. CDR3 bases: TGTGCCAGCAGGGCCTCTAACACTGAAGCTTTCTTT. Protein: CASRASNTEAFF.

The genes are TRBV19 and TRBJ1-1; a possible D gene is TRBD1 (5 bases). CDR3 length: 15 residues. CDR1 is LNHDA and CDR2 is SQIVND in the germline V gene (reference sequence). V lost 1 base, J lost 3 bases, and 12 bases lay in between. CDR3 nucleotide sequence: TGTGCCAGTAGTATAGTAAAGGGGTTGGACACTGAAGCTTTCTTT. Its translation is CASSIVKGLDTEAFF.

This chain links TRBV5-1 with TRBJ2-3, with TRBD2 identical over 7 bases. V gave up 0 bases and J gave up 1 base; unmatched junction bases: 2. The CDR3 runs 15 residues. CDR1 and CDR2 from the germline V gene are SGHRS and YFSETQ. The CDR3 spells CASSLVAGGTDTQYF. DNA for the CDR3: TGCGCCAGCAGCTTGGTCGCGGGAGGCACAGATACGCAGTATTTT.

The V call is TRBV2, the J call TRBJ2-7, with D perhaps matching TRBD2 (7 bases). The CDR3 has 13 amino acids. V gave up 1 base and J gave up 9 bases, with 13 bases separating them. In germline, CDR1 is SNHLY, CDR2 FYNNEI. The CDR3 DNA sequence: TGTGCCAGCAGTGAAGGTTCCCGGGGGGCGCAGTACTTC. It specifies CASSEGSRGAQYF. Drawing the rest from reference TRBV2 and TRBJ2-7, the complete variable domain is EPEVTQTPSHQVTQMGQEVILRCVPISNHLYFYWYRQILGQKVEFLVSFYNNEISEKSEIFDDQFSVERPDGSNFTLKIRSTKLEDSAMYFCASSEGSRGAQYFGPGTRLTVT.